This T cell receptor (beta chain) was recovered during a study of low-dose radiotherapy and immunotherapy resistance in tumors. This clonotype was seen ten or more times. Noted time point: before trial treatment. Gene-specific TRAV and TRBV primers were used for first-strand cDNA, covering alpha and beta chains. Amplification, which lasted 20 PCR cycles, used a constant-region primer and V-primer adapter to amplify TCRs. TCRdb recomputed calls from the reads with MiXCR, one row per CDR3 protein. The sample has approximately 84,000 distinct CDR3 sequences, around 17% seen once. This TCR was sampled from a male donor with prostate cancer. Sequencing used PBMCs, obtained before treatment.

CDR3 nucleotides: TGTGCCAGCAGCCAGGACAGAGTCAGCTCCTACGAGCAGTACTTC. It is translated as CASSQDRVSSYEQYF. The V and J genes are TRBV7-2 and TRBJ2-7; tentatively, D is TRBD1 (6 bases). Trimming took 5 bases from V and 0 from J, leaving 14 bases between them. The CDR3 contains 15 residues. Germline V gene sequence: CDR1 SGHTA, CDR2 FQGNSA. Variable domain in full (rest from reference TRBV7-2 and TRBJ2-7): GAGVSQSPSNKVTEKGKDVELRCDPISGHTALYWYRQSLGQGLEFLIYFQGNSAPDKSGLPSDRFSAERTGGSVSTLTIQRTQQEDSAVYLCASSQDRVSSYEQYFGPGTRLTVT.